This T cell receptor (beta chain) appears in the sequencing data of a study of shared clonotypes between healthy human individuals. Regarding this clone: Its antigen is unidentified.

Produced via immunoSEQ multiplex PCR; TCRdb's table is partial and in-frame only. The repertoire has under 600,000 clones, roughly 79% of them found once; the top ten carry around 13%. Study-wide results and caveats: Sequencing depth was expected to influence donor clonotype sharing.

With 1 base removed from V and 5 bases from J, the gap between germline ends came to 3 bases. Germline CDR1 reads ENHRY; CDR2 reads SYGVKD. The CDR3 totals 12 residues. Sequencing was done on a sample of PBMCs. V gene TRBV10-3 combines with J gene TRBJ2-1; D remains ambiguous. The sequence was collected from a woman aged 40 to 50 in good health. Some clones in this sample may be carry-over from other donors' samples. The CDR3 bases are TGTGCCATCAGTGAGTACGACAATGAGCAGTTCTTC. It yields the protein CAISEYDNEQFF.